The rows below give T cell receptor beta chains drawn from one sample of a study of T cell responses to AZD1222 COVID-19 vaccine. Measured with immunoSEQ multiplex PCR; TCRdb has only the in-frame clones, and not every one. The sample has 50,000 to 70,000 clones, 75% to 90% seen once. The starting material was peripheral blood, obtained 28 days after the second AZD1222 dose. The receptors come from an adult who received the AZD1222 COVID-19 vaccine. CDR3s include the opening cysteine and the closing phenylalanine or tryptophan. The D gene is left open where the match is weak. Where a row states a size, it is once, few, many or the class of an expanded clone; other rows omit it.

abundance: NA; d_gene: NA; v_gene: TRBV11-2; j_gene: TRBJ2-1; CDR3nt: TGTGCCAGCAGCTTAGAGAATGAGCAGTTCTTC; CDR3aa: CASSLENEQFF
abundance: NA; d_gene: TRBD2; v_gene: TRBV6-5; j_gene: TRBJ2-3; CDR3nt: TGTGCCAGCGGATCATTAGCGGGGGATGGAGATACGCAGTATTTT; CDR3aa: CASGSLAGDGDTQYF
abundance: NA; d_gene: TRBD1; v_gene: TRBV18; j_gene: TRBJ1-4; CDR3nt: TGTGCCAGCTCAACCGGGACAGGGGGCGAAAAACTGTTTTTT; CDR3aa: CASSTGTGGEKLFF
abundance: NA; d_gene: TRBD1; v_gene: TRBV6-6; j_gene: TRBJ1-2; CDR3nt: TGTGCCAGCAAGGACAGGGGGGGCTATGGCTACACCTTC; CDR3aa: CASKDRGGYGYTF
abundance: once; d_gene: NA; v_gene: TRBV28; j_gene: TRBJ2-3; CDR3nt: TGTGCCAGCAGAGCTTCAGGGTCAGATACGCAGTATTTT; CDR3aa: CASRASGSDTQYF
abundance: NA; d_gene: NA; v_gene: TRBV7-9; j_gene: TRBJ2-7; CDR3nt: TGTGCCAGCAGCTCCCTTAAGACCCGTACCTACGAGCAGTACTTC; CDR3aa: CASSSLKTRTYEQYF
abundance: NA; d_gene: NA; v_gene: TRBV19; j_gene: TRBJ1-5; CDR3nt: TGTGCCAGTAGTCTCACCCGACTGTATAGCAATCAGCCCCAGCATTTT; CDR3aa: CASSLTRLYSNQPQHF
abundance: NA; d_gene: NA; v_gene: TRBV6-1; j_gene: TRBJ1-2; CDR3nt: TGTGCCAGCAGTGACGGCCCCATTGGTGGCTACACCTTC; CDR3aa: CASSDGPIGGYTF
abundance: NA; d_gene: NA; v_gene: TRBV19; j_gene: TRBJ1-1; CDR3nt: TGTGCCAGTAGTAAAACGTTCACTGAAGCTTTCTTT; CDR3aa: CASSKTFTEAFF
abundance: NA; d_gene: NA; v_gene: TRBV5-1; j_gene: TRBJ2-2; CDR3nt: TGCGCCAGCAGCTTGGTAGGCTTTGGTGCGAACACCGGGGAGCTGTTTTTT; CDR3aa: CASSLVGFGANTGELFF
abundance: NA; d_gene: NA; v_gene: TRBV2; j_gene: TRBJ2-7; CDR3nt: TGTGCCAGCAATTCAGAAGGGGGTTGGAACGAGCAGTACTTC; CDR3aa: CASNSEGGWNEQYF
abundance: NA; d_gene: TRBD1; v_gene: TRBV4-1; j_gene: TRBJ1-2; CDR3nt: TGCGCCAGCAGCCAAGGAACCAATGACAGGGGGGCTAACTATGGCTACACCTTC; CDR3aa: CASSQGTNDRGANYGYTF